The sequence of this T cell receptor beta chain was determined in a study of T cell clusters in autoimmune cytopenias (dated by TCRdb to the late 2010s). About the full investigation: Of the 40 or so healthy donor controls, around 23 were female, and the group had a mean age of 56 years and a median age of around 60 years. TRB sequencing reached a median depth of around 52,000 reads per sample and yielded a median of 2,350 distinct TRB clonotypes per sample. In autoimmune cytopenia patients, peripheral blood TRB and IGH repertoires were sequenced during active disease and over treatment follow-up, together with healthy, CLL and autoimmune hepatitis controls. The goal of the study was to find out whether patients with autoimmune cytopenia have a disease-specific immune repertoire signature that could be used as a blood-based biomarker. For primary cytopenia the controls were about two dozen age-matched healthy donors, whereas for secondary cytopenia the controls were about 13 age-matched CLL patients. Autoimmune hepatitis repertoires were compared with those of around 20 age- and sex-matched healthy donors.

A word on this clonotype: Its antigen remains unidentified.

Each sample's TRB amplification started from around 230 ng of peripheral blood genomic DNA, which corresponds to 35,000 to 45,000 genome equivalents. The CDR3 runs 15 residues from the cysteine to the phenylalanine. Only the protein is on record. TRB rearrangements were amplified by multiplex PCR following a touch-down protocol, with the TRB-A and TRB-B primer pools mixed in one tube. Illumina adapters and sample indices were added to the amplicons through two consecutive PCR reactions using Phusion HS II polymerase. Amplicons were gel-purified with the NucleoSpin Gel and PCR Clean-up kit, then quantified by Qubit and quality-checked on an Agilent 2100 Bioanalyzer. Sequencing of the libraries was done on an Illumina MiSeq with 600-cycle, single-indexed, paired-end runs. In the paper's pipeline: MiXCR version 2.1.12 with the default MiXCR reference library was used to align and assemble TRB reads. A clone was defined by each unique CDR3 nucleotide sequence, and analysis was restricted to productive sequences with at least two reads. Repertoire diversity was assessed by alpha-parameterized diversity profiles (alpha 0 to 5), including Shannon (alpha 1) and Simpson (alpha 2) indices, computed with an R script. Combinatorial TRB VJ usage was computed with the tcR package and compared between cohorts by principal component analysis with ade4. Using GLIPH, TCRbeta CDR3s were clustered on pairs of cohorts matched for age and read depth, and a Wilcoxon test was used to compare cluster frequencies. TCRdb reprocessed the reads and lists each CDR3 protein sequence as a single entry, with no DNA. The V and J calls here are based on TCRdb, not the publication. This sample's records show 4,500 to 7,000 distinct CDR3 sequences. About 7% of the sample comes from the top ten.

What the study reported, not specific to this receptor: Compared with active autoimmune hepatitis patients, healthy donors had almost three times as many exclusive TRB clusters, a finding consistent with an autoimmunity-wide signature. The T cell clusters were only ever defined in silico, so experimental validation of their functional role was still needed. TRB repertoire shifts, with less even repertoires in secondary cytopenia and CLL, mostly reflected lymphoma bias rather than autoimmunity. In the comparison of secondary cytopenia with CLL, the cluster-lack signature was not observed, apparently because the dominant lymphoma-associated repertoire masked the signature. A lack of physiological T cell clusters in primary autoimmune cytopenia patients was suggested by GLIPH, as 51 clusters were found to be exclusive to healthy donors versus 15 to 20 exclusive to patients.

These data were also filed under a second study, of T cell repertoires in aging, cancer and after chemotherapy. The second investigation adds: Donors were distributed across six age groups ranging from 30 or younger to 70 or older, with at least three individuals included per group. Control TCR repertoires from healthy donors were recorded over several months to years, and clear clonal overlap was observed across re-sampling. The complete dataset included about 8.8 million TCR reads. Significantly lower blood TCR diversity and higher clonality were observed in untreated patients with hematological or solid cancers than in age-matched healthy donors. In healthy donors, the decline in TCR diversity with age was mainly due to loss of richness, whereas in cancer patients loss of evenness also played a role. An increase in median generation probability over the chemotherapy interval was observed in both cancer cohorts, suggesting that the repertoire was reconstituted through rebound thymic output. It was noted by the authors that conclusions about immunological memory after chemotherapy cannot be drawn from the repertoire data. To examine immunoaging and T cell reconstitution after chemotherapy, the study profiled TCR beta repertoires in peripheral blood from healthy donors and cancer patients. The cohort comprised 200 to 250 cancer patients, 90 to 94 with hematological and fewer than 140 with solid cancers, plus 95 healthy donors as a reference group. MiXCR versions 2.12 and 3.0.5 were used to process TRB sequences. The repertoire metrics were Shannon diversity, evenness, clonality (defined as one minus evenness), and alpha-parameterized diversity profiles covering alpha 0 to 5. The IGoR algorithm was used to compute generation probabilities of clones in paired pre- and post-chemotherapy samples.

Material: peripheral blood. The sequence links TRBV12-3 or TRBV12-4 to TRBJ1-1; there is no DNA to check the TCRdb D call of TRBD1. The TCR was taken from a human donor in good health. The CDR3: CASSNRGRGHTEAFF.